What follows describes a single T cell receptor (beta chain). The specificity of this receptor is unknown. It has no much larger one-base neighbor in the sample; base qualities were not kept. There are 15 amino acids in the CDR3, from cysteine to phenylalanine inclusive. The DNA shown is the 45-base CDR3, in frame from base 1. CDR1 and CDR2 are read off the germline V gene as SGHAT and FQNNGV. V and J lose 2 bases and 4 bases, and a span of 13 bases separates them. TRIzol reagent was used to extract blood RNA from unsorted whole blood, while the DNeasy Blood & Tissue kit provided the germline DNA. Chronic HBV infection was present in the patients, and the patients were treatment-naive at sampling. Before surgery, around 4.2 milliliters of peripheral blood were collected into K2EDTA tubes. This record comes from a study of tumor-infiltrating lymphocytes in primary liver carcinoma (dated by TCRdb to 2016 to 2017). Background on the whole study: Four to six patients with histopathologically diagnosed primary liver carcinoma underwent surgical resection in China between 2015 and March 2016. Of the five patients, three men and two women aged 30 to 69 years, four had hepatocellular carcinoma and one had combined HCC and intrahepatic cholangiocarcinoma. Tumors of the five patients were stage T1-T3 N0M0 with maximum diameters of about 4.2 to 11 cm. Roughly 3.5 to 7.5 million productive TCRbeta reads were obtained per sample, and no significant difference in read depth was found between tissue types. The study combined TCRbeta repertoire sequencing, expression microarrays and whole-exome sequencing across five regions of each liver tumor, with adjacent normal tissue and blood. TCRbeta repertoire sequencing covered roughly 35 specimens from 5 patients: 25 or so tumor regions, 5 adjacent noncancerous liver tissues and 5 peripheral blood samples. Repertoires from technical replicates were highly reproducible, with mean shared-clone rates roughly 0.89 and correlation coefficients above 0.95. Study-level results and caveats: A significantly larger repertoire fraction was made up by the top 250 clones in tumors than in blood (p = 0.039). Only the TCR beta chain was sequenced, which likely underestimates true repertoire diversity because unpaired alpha chains were not captured. Bulk unsorted samples precluded comparing CD4+ and CD8+ T cell repertoires. Pairs of tumor regions showed greater repertoire overlap (mean 36%) than tumor-adjacent pairs (17%) or tumor-blood pairs (roughly 14%), which is consistent with antigen-driven expansion. The study included only a handful of patients, and the authors note findings should be validated in a larger study.

TCRbeta-specific cDNA was reverse-transcribed from 500 ng total RNA using a constant-region primer and ProtoScript II reverse transcriptase. Construction of the TCRbeta libraries relied on three nested rounds of multiplex PCR, following a slightly modified ARM-PCR procedure. Multiplex TRBV1-TRBV30 forward primers and a Cbeta reverse primer were used in the first two PCR rounds, each of which was run for 9 to 11 cycles. A final 25-cycle PCR with Deep VentR polymerase added sample barcodes and Illumina adapters. Before sequencing, amplicons between 200 and 500 bp were purified from gel using a QIAquick gel extraction kit. The TCRbeta amplicons were sequenced with 250-bp paired-end reads on an Illumina HiSeq 2500. The paper's processing steps were these. Quality trimming of reads was performed with Trimmomatic v0.33, and paired reads were merged with FLASH v1.2.11 so that full CDR3 sequences could be recovered. MiGEC v1.2.1b assigned V, D and J germline segments to the rearranged TCRbeta sequences. Clonotype statistics and Shannon-Wiener diversity indices were calculated with VDJtools v1.0.0. To cut down on sampling bias, every analysis after diversity analysis relied on just the 250 most abundant clonotypes from each sample. TCRdb trimmed public reads at Q25 via fastp, called clones via MiXCR and kept in-frame beta chains. Rows with a matching CDR3 protein are joined into one entry that keeps the most common DNA and genes. The authors' filters were not applied to this entry. The sample profile shows approximately 330,000 distinct CDR3 sequences; around 60% of them were found once. Of the sample, about 6% is held by the ten largest clones.

The receptor's source is a man in his forties or fifties with primary liver carcinoma and hepatitis B virus infection. This sequence uses TRBV11-2 and TRBJ2-3, with the D gene not confidently named. The sequencing input was peripheral blood. Here the CDR3 is given as CASSLQWGRADTQYF. The DNA sequence is as follows: TGTGCCAGCAGCTTACAATGGGGAAGGGCAGATACGCAGTATTTT.